The clone carrying this T cell receptor (beta chain) has just a few counts. Its antigen is unknown. This sample was taken from a study of molecular identifiers for immune sequencing clone quantification. About the study: Five portions were made in replicates from RNA of 20,000 or 100,000 naive CD8 cells, and four underwent sequencing. Points from the study as a whole: Beyond 20 RNA copies, clones held over 98% of effector molecules, compared with under 1% in naive cells.

Libraries of bulk TCR were made by previously described methods (with listed TCR primers). From the PCR reads, TCRdb called clonotypes with MiXCR, one entry per CDR3 protein. The sample consists of a few hundred thousand distinct CDR3 sequences, over 20% of them appearing once. Input for naive CD8 libraries was about 19,000 to 1,100,000 sorted cells; the RNA fraction used was 10%, 30% or 50%. Sequencing was done on a sample of naive CD8+ T cells from blood, with Jurkat cell RNA spiked in. Subset noted: FACS-sorted CD8+CD4-CCR7+CD45RA+ naive T cells. The clonotype originates from a human donor in good health. Some libraries in this study had Jurkat cell RNA spiked in.

The CDR3 loop reads CASSPAHGITGELFF. CDR3 nucleotide sequence: TGTGCCAGCAGCCCCGCTCACGGGATCACCGGGGAGCTGTTTTTT. V and J are TRBV9 and TRBJ2-2; D is possibly TRBD2 (5 bases). The V gene's germline CDR1 is SGDLS and CDR2 YYNGEE. This CDR3 has 15 amino acids. Trimming left V 4 bases short and J 4 bases short, with 14 bases between.